The next 14 T cell receptor beta chains were all read from a single sample in a study of T cell responses to AZD1222 COVID-19 vaccine. Assay: immunoSEQ multiplex PCR; the TCRdb copy retains only in-frame clones and omits some. Of about 170,000 clones listed, 87% are singletons. The sample was peripheral blood, taken 28 days after the second AZD1222 dose. The receptor set was obtained from an adult who received the AZD1222 COVID-19 vaccine.

This rearrangement joins TRBV5-4 to TRBJ2-1, with D possibly called TRBD1 or TRBD2 (5 bases each). Germline CDR1 reads SGHNT; CDR2 reads YYREEE (reference sequence). The CDR3 is 16 amino acids. V was pared by 4 bases and J by 2 bases, with 16 bases between. This CDR3 is CASSHLGGTAYNEQFF. In nucleotides, the CDR3 is TGTGCCAGCAGCCACCTTGGGGGTACCGCCTACAATGAGCAGTTCTTC.

This chain links TRBV2 with TRBJ1-1, with TRBD1 as a possible D gene (5 bases). The CDR3 contains 15 residues. Germline CDR1 is SNHLY and CDR2 is FYNNEI. V lost 7 bases to trimming and J lost 1 base, with 16 bases between them. The CDR3 sequence is CASMPIATANTEAFF. CDR3 sequence (DNA): TGTGCCAGCATGCCCATCGCGACAGCGAACACTGAAGCTTTCTTT.

This sequence joins TRBV10-1 and TRBJ2-2, with 7 bases fitting TRBD1. With V trimmed by 3 bases and J by 5 bases, 9 bases remained unmatched. Germline lookup yields CDR1 WNHNN and CDR2 SYGVQD (reference sequence). This CDR3 has 16 amino acids. The CDR3 loop reads CASSDPGTDTTGELFF. The CDR3 DNA reads TGCGCCAGCAGTGATCCCGGGACAGATACTACCGGGGAGCTGTTTTTT.

As to this clone: Germline and junction disagree at one end, which may indicate a read error. The rearrangement joins TRBV2 to TRBJ2-7, with D perhaps TRBD1 or TRBD2 (5 bases each). The CDR3 runs to 11 residues. Per the germline V gene, CDR1 is SNHLY and CDR2 is FYNNEI. DNA of the CDR3: TGTGCCAGCAGTGAAAGAACGGGGCTTGACTTC. Encoded protein: CASSERTGLDF. The whole variable domain, remainder taken from reference TRBV2 and TRBJ2-7, is EPEVTQTPSHQVTQMGQEVILRCVPISNHLYFYWYRQILGQKVEFLVSFYNNEISEKSEIFDDQFSVERPDGSNFTLKIRSTKLEDSAMYFCASSERTGLDFGPGTRLTVT.

The J gene is TRBJ1-1, the V gene TRBV4-3, with unresolved D. Germline V gene sequence: CDR1 LGHNA, CDR2 YSLEER. This CDR3 is 15 amino acids long. The V gene lost 1 base and the J gene lost 2 bases, with 11 bases spanning the gap. The CDR3 bases are TGCGCCAGCAGCCAAGGGAGTGGCGGAAACACTGAAGCTTTCTTT. It yields the protein CASSQGSGGNTEAFF.

This clone was seen once. The chain joins TRBV2 to TRBJ1-1; tentatively, D is TRBD1 (6 bases). Trimming left V 2 bases short and J 1 base short, with 11 bases between. Per germline, CDR1 SNHLY and CDR2 FYNNEI. The CDR3 runs 15 residues. CDR3 nucleotide sequence: TGTGCCAGCAGTGAATTTCAGGGGCGGAACACTGAAGCTTTCTTT. Its translation: CASSEFQGRNTEAFF.

This chain uses TRBV29-1 with TRBJ1-1, with 7 positions matching TRBD1. There are 15 residues in the CDR3. The ends lost 4 bases at V and 4 bases at J; junction bases unmatched: 12. The germline CDR1 and CDR2 sequences are SQVTM and ANQGSEA. The CDR3 DNA reads as TGCAGCGTTGCCAGGTGGGGACAGTGGGGCACTGAAGCTTTCTTT. It translates to CSVARWGQWGTEAFF.

V gene TRBV5-1 combines with J gene TRBJ1-6; tentative D call: TRBD1 (6 bases). V lost 4 bases and J 5 bases, leaving 16 bases between the germline ends. The CDR3 runs to 16 residues. Germline-derived CDR1 and CDR2 are SGHRS and YFSETQ. The CDR3 loop is CASSAGSQGNNSPLHF. The CDR3 DNA reads as TGCGCCAGCAGCGCAGGTTCCCAGGGGAATAATTCACCCCTCCACTTT.

The chain uses TRBV21-1 and TRBJ2-3; TRBD2, as called in the table, went unchecked against the DNA. TRBV21-1 constitutes a pseudogene. The CDR3 is made up of 16 amino acids. The CDR3 nucleotides read TGTGCCAGCAGCAGAAGACTAGCGGGGGGGACAGATACGCAGTATTTT. It specifies CASSRRLAGGTDTQYF.

The V and J genes are TRBV4-1 and TRBJ2-3; D is perhaps TRBD1 (5 bases). The CDR3 contains 14 residues. Per germline, CDR1 MGHRA and CDR2 YSYEKL. V gave up 0 bases and J gave up 11 bases, with 15 bases separating them. The CDR3 nucleotides are TGCGCCAGCAGCCAAGAAGGGGCAGTTAGATTGCAGTATTTT. Its protein is CASSQEGAVRLQYF.

CDR3 nucleotide sequence: TGTGCCAGCAGTGACAGGGAGGGCAATTCACCCCTCCACTTT. Its protein product is CASSDREGNSPLHF. The chain links TRBV6-1 to TRBJ1-6, with D possibly being TRBD1 (5 bases). V lost 3 bases and J 7 bases, leaving 10 bases between the germline ends. The V gene's germline CDR1 is MNHNS and CDR2 SASEGT. The CDR3 is 14 amino acids.

This rearrangement joins TRBV6-5 to TRBJ2-6; D gene unclear. Germline-derived CDR1 and CDR2 are MNHEY and SVGAGI. The length of the CDR3 is 13 residues. Trimming left V 7 bases short and J 0 bases short, with 4 bases between. The chain's CDR3 is CASKPSGANVLTF. The CDR3 DNA is TGTGCCAGCAAGCCCTCTGGGGCCAACGTCCTGACTTTC.

The chain links TRBV12-5 to TRBJ1-5; D call uncertain. The CDR3 extends over 12 amino acids. The germline V gene encodes CDR1 LGHNT and CDR2 FRNRAP. Trimming took off 2 bases at V and 11 bases at J, with 10 bases between the two ends. The CDR3 region has the DNA TGTGCTAGTGGTTTGCCTGGCGGAGCCCAGCATTTT. Translating gives CASGLPGGAQHF.

The DNA of the CDR3 is TGTGCCAGCAGCTTGGCCAGTCCATCTAACTATGGCTACACCTTC. It encodes CASSLASPSNYGYTF. The V gene is TRBV7-2, the J gene TRBJ1-2; D is ambiguous. The CDR3 is 15 amino acids. CDR1 is SGHTA, CDR2 FQGNSA, per germline. The V and J ends lost 3 bases and 0 bases respectively, with 11 bases between them. The variable domain in full, with the rest retrieved from reference TRBV7-2 and TRBJ1-2, is GAGVSQSPSNKVTEKGKDVELRCDPISGHTALYWYRQSLGQGLEFLIYFQGNSAPDKSGLPSDRFSAERTGGSVSTLTIQRTQQEDSAVYLCASSLASPSNYGYTFGSGTRLTVV.